These 9 T cell receptor beta chains came from one sample sequenced in a study of shared clonotypes between healthy human individuals. The method was immunoSEQ multiplex PCR; TCRdb's version includes in-frame clones alone and lacks a portion of them. The sample contains about 1.1 million clones, approximately 80% of which appear only once. Sequenced sample: memory CD4+ T cells from PBMCs. Subset: CD45RA-negative fraction. Receptor source: a man younger than 35 in good health. Some clones in this sample may be carry-over from other donors' samples.

This clone was counted ten times or more. The DNA for the CDR3 is TGTGCCAGCAGTGATGACGAGGGACAGGTCTCTGGAAACACCATATATTTT. Amino acids: CASSDDEGQVSGNTIYF. This chain links TRBV6-1 with TRBJ1-3; TRBD1 agrees at 8 bases. There are 17 residues in the CDR3. The germline gives CDR1 MNHNS, CDR2 SASEGT. Trimming removed 3 bases from V and 0 bases from J; junction bases left unmatched: 7.

This clone was picked up a small number of times. The chain joins TRBV6-5 to TRBJ2-5, with D perhaps matching TRBD1 (6 bases). V was pared by 7 bases and J by 1 base, with 16 bases between. The CDR3 spans 15 residues. Germline CDR1 MNHEY, CDR2 SVGAGI. CDR3 sequence (DNA): TGTGCCAGCACGCCCCTAACAGGGACCCAAGAGACCCAGTACTTC. Encoded protein: CASTPLTGTQETQYF.

The chain uses TRBV7-9 and TRBJ2-5; weak D call: TRBD2 (6 bases). There are 16 residues in the CDR3. With 1 base removed from V and 3 bases from J, the gap between germline ends came to 15 bases. The germline CDR1 and CDR2 sequences are SEHNR and FQNEAQ (reference sequence). The CDR3 bases are TGTGCCAGCAGCTTAGACAGGCTGGGAGGTAAAGAGACCCAGTACTTC. Translating it yields CASSLDRLGGKETQYF.

Concerning this clone: It may be a read error: a sequence one base away is much more abundant. The sample has other DNA sequences that encode this CDR3 too. CDR3 coding DNA: TGCGCCAGCAGCTTGGCTGGAAACACCATATATTTT. It encodes CASSLAGNTIYF. This chain connects TRBV5-1 to TRBJ1-3, with D unclear. V was clipped by 0 bases and J by 2 bases, with 0 bases between them. The CDR3 runs to 12 residues. Looked up from germline, CDR1 is SGHRS and CDR2 is YFSETQ.

The chain recombines TRBV29-1 with TRBJ1-2; the match to TRBD1 covers 9 bases. Germline CDR1 reads SQVTM; CDR2 reads ANQGSEA. Trimming at V came to 0 bases and at J to 4 bases, leaving 9 bases not matched to a gene. CDR3 size: 16 residues. DNA of the CDR3: TGCAGCGTTGAAGATCGAACAGGGGGCGCAAGCTATGGCTACACCTTC. Protein: CSVEDRTGGASYGYTF.

V and J are TRBV4-3 and TRBJ1-3; TRBD1 agrees at 8 bases. Germline V gene sequence: CDR1 LGHNA, CDR2 YSLEER. V was clipped by 2 bases and J by 1 base; unmatched bases: 1. There are 15 residues in the CDR3. CDR3 nucleotides: TGCGCCAGCAGCCAAAGGACAGGGTCTGGAAACACCATATATTTT. Translation: CASSQRTGSGNTIYF.

This rearrangement joins TRBV5-6 to TRBJ2-7, with 9 bases identical to TRBD1. This CDR3 has 13 residues. J gave up 5 bases and V 7 bases, and 7 bases lay outside the gene matches. Per germline, CDR1 SGHDT and CDR2 YYEEEE. The DNA of the CDR3 is TGTGCCAGCGCACGGACAGGGGTCCACGAGCAGTACTTC. Amino acid sequence: CASARTGVHEQYF.

The rearrangement links TRBV2 to TRBJ2-2; D is unresolved. This CDR3 has 13 amino acids. CDR1 SNHLY and CDR2 FYNNEI come from the germline V gene. V dropped 6 bases and J dropped 5 bases, with 10 bases sitting between them. As DNA, the CDR3 is TGTGCCAGCAGGAAAGTGGGAACCGGGGAGCTGTTTTTT. As protein: CASRKVGTGELFF.

The J gene is TRBJ1-1, the V gene TRBV6-1; no firm D call. V gave up 4 bases and J gave up 5 bases, with 11 bases separating them. Germline CDR1 reads MNHNS; CDR2 reads SASEGT. This CDR3 has 13 residues. Written as DNA, the CDR3 is TGTGCCAGCAGTGCCCGGGGAGGGACTGAAGCTTTCTTT. Translating gives CASSARGGTEAFF.